This T cell receptor (beta chain) comes out of a study of PD-L1 blockade in urothelial cancer. Study details: Samples of blood were analyzed 3 weeks (second dose) and 6 weeks after treatment start. General observations from the study: Durable-benefit patients expanded tumor-associated blood clones more at 3 weeks.

As for this clone: Its cognate antigen is unknown.

Time point specified: peripheral blood 6 weeks after treatment start. Enrolled patients showed locally advanced or metastatic urothelial carcinoma. Samples were collected from each patient before treatment and during treatment. Each patient gave between 1 and 8 of them in total. Profiled with immunoSEQ multiplex PCR; TCRdb holds only in-frame clones, not every one. The data hold around 50,000 clones, with roughly 91% observed a single time. The CDR3 runs 14 residues. Trimming took 4 bases from V and 3 from J; bases not matched to a gene: 8. Germline CDR1 is GTSNPN and CDR2 is SVGIG (reference sequence).

The sequence was obtained from a man in his fifties or sixties with urothelial cancer. The chain carries TRBV30 and TRBJ1-1, with TRBD1 matching over 7 bases. The material was PBMCs, obtained around atezolizumab (anti-PD-L1) treatment. CDR3 sequence: CAWKTGTVDTEAFF. The CDR3 DNA reads TGTGCCTGGAAAACTGGGACAGTTGACACTGAAGCTTTCTTT.